This T cell receptor beta chain originates from a study of blood T cells in healthy people across ages (dated by TCRdb to about 2015). Notes on the research overall: In model experiments, template switching captured roughly one uniquely barcoded TCR beta cDNA molecule for every two T cells. Four age groups were formed from the donors: young (average about 17 years), middle-aged (around 41), aged (62) and long-lived (more than 75). Two additional independent replicas of 1 million unique cDNA reads from the same blood draw were analyzed for two donors (one aged 18 to 29 and one aged 80 or older). Donors of different ages were randomly distributed across sequencing lanes to avoid experimental bias. Age-related changes in TCR beta repertoire diversity were measured in the study by deep sequencing normalized with unique cDNA molecular identifiers. On the study overall, not on this receptor specifically: As age increased, observed TCR beta diversity per million T cells dropped in a roughly linear way, and a significant reduction was already evident by age 40. A strong correlation was found between observed TCR beta diversity and the percentage of naive T cells measured by flow cytometry. Compared with the aged group, the long-lived group had more naive CD4+ T cells, fewer expanded clones and increased TCR diversity, suggesting age selection. Because donor CMV infection status was unknown, age-related changes in expanded clonotypes were potentially confounded. Estimates of total diversity based on one million sequenced T cells were regarded as lower bounds and as underestimates. Since profiling was done on bulk unsorted PBMCs, naive and antigen-experienced compartments could not be conclusively compared.

The library was produced with 5' RACE. TCRdb records Illumina HiSeq 2500 as the sequencer. A second roughly 7 to 11 cycle PCR used a sample-barcoded 5' primer and a J-beta primer mix. A unique molecular identifier was introduced onto each TCR beta cDNA molecule by a template-switch 5' adaptor carrying 12 random nucleotides. Each sample yielded at least 2.5 million CDR3-containing paired-end reads. All of the RNA was converted into first-strand cDNA using the Mint cDNA synthesis kit, with a TRBC-specific oligonucleotide serving as the primer. Following uracil-DNA glycosylase treatment, all cDNA underwent a first 18-cycle PCR with the universal primers M1SS and BC2_uni_R. The study's processing was this. For normalization, 1 million high-quality reads, each with a distinct molecular identifier, were randomly selected from each sample. Reads sharing molecular identifiers were discarded rather than binned into consensus sequences. CDR3 identification, clonotype clustering and error correction used MiTCR with a Q25 quality threshold and the strictest error-elimination algorithm. A nonparametric unseen species model using Euler transformation provided a lower-bound estimate of total TCR beta diversity. Through fastp at Q25 and MiXCR, TCRdb rebuilt clones from the public reads, retaining in-frame beta chains. Each entry is one CDR3 protein sequence, shown with its most common DNA and genes. These V and J calls derive from TCRdb rather than the authors' analysis. This sample holds about 680,000 distinct CDR3 sequences; over 45% were observed only once. The ten largest clones capture 25% to 35% of the sample.

Donors were a few dozen systemically healthy Caucasian individuals from Russia aged roughly 6 to 90 years. Each donor gave about 9.7 milliliters of peripheral blood, drawn into EDTA-treated Vacutainer tubes. PBMCs were isolated by Ficoll-Paque density-gradient centrifugation, with at least 6 million obtained per sample. Total RNA was extracted from PBMCs with Trizol reagent, with at least 6 micrograms obtained per sample. For every donor, flow cytometry on a PBMC aliquot measured the percentage of naive CD45RAhigh/CD27high T cells. This clonotype was counted between two and nine times. The specificity of this receptor is unknown. Within one base of it there is no much larger clone, and no base qualities were kept. Cut back by 5 bases and 0 bases, the V and J ends lie 10 bases apart. Via the germline V gene, CDR1 is SQVTM and CDR2 ANQGSEA. Including cysteine and phenylalanine, the CDR3 has 14 amino acids. The CDR3 DNA has 42 bases and is translated from base 1.

The V gene is TRBV29-1 and the J gene is TRBJ1-4, with the D gene call left open. The TCR sequence derives from a woman aged 55-69 years in good health. The sequenced material came from blood. The CDR3 has the sequence CSVRFGATNEKLFF. The bases are TGCAGCGTTCGGTTTGGAGCAACTAATGAAAAACTGTTTTTT.